This passage covers 12 T cell receptor beta chains from one sample sequenced in a study of cytomegalovirus exposure and HLA in healthy donors. Primers: 60 Vbeta forward and 13 Jbeta reverse. Repertoires were generated with immunoSEQ multiplex PCR, while TCRdb's copy carries only in-frame clones and drops some. Altogether 150,000 to 200,000 clones are present, about 62% being singletons, with the ten largest covering about 3.2%. Sequenced material: PBMCs. Receptors were obtained from a man aged 35 to 55 in good health and CMV-seronegative.

The V call is TRBV5-1, the J call TRBJ2-3; TRBD2 matches 7 bases. V shed 7 bases, J shed 3 bases, and the junction held 11 bases outside the gene matches. The CDR3 has 15 amino acids. CDR1 is SGHRS and CDR2 is YFSETQ in the germline V gene. The CDR3 nucleotides are TGCGCCAGCGGCCCCTCGACTAGCTCGACAGATACGCAGTATTTT. Protein: CASGPSTSSTDTQYF. Full variable domain (missing parts from reference TRBV5-1 and TRBJ2-3): KAGVTQTPRYLIKTRGQQVTLSCSPISGHRSVSWYQQTPGQGLQFLFEYFSETQRNKGNFPGRFSGRQFSNSRSEMNVSTLELGDSALYLCASGPSTSSTDTQYFGPGTRLTVL.

The V call is TRBV30, the J call TRBJ2-7; TRBD1 is a possible D gene (5 bases). Germline CDR1 reads GTSNPN; CDR2 reads SVGIG (reference sequence). CDR3 size: 12 residues. Trimming cost V 8 bases and J 2 bases, with 13 bases left between them. The CDR3 DNA sequence: TGTGCCCTTCGGTCAGGGCCCTACGAGCAGTACTTC. Its protein is CALRSGPYEQYF.

This chain uses TRBV27 with TRBJ2-3, with 8 nucleotides matching TRBD2. The CDR3 consists of 17 residues. J gave up 3 bases and V 2 bases, and 10 bases lay outside the gene matches. Per germline, CDR1 MNHEY and CDR2 SMNVEV (reference sequence). The CDR3 bases are TGTGCCAGCAGTTTACGATTGCGGGGGGTTGGAACAGATACGCAGTATTTT. Translated: CASSLRLRGVGTDTQYF.

This chain connects TRBV5-1 to TRBJ2-3; D may be TRBD2 (6 bases). With 5 bases removed from V and 6 bases from J, the gap between germline ends came to 19 bases. The CDR3 covers 15 residues. Germline-derived CDR1 and CDR2 are SGHRS and YFSETQ. The CDR3 DNA is TGCGCCAGCAGAGGAACGGGAGACCCCTCGGATACGCAGTATTTT. Protein product: CASRGTGDPSDTQYF.

The chain employs TRBV7-2 and TRBJ2-7; 8 bases match TRBD1. Germline V gene data show CDR1 as SGHTA and CDR2 as FQGNSA. The CDR3 runs 14 residues. Trimming removed 5 bases from V and 2 bases from J; junction bases left unmatched: 5. CDR3 DNA sequence: TGTGCCAGCAGCATCGGACAGGGTCCCTACGAGCAGTACTTC. It translates to CASSIGQGPYEQYF.

This clone was observed a handful of times. The CDR3 protein is CASSLGLAGGGETQYF. CDR3 sequence (DNA): TGTGCCAGCAGCTTGGGGCTAGCGGGAGGAGGGGAGACCCAGTACTTC. The V call is TRBV5-4, the J call TRBJ2-5, with TRBD2 matching over 11 bases. V trimming: 0 bases; J trimming: 5 bases; junction bases outside the gene matches: 6. Germline V gene lookup returns CDR1 SGHNT and CDR2 YYREEE (reference sequence). The CDR3 is 16 amino acids.

The table lists this clone with a count of one. This rearrangement joins TRBV6-5 to TRBJ2-7; 11 bases are shared with TRBD1. CDR3 length: 14 residues. Trimming removed 6 bases from V and 8 bases from J; junction bases left unmatched: 9. Germline V gene sequence: CDR1 MNHEY, CDR2 SVGAGI. The CDR3 coding sequence is TGTGCCAGCAGCCCTGGGACAGGGGGTTTGAAGCAGTACTTC. Amino acids: CASSPGTGGLKQYF.

V usage is TRBV6-6 and J usage is TRBJ2-5, with 7 positions matching TRBD1. V dropped 7 bases and J dropped 1; count of bases not matched to a gene: 6. This CDR3 has 14 residues. CDR1 and CDR2 (germline): MNHNY, SVGAGI (reference sequence). The CDR3 protein is CASNRQGPQETQYF. CDR3 nucleotide sequence: TGTGCCAGCAACAGACAGGGTCCCCAAGAGACCCAGTACTTC.

The V gene is TRBV27, the J gene TRBJ1-1; D is unclear. Germline V CDR1 and CDR2: MNHEY, SMNVEV (reference sequence). V lost 0 bases, J lost 4 bases, and 18 bases lay in between. The CDR3 is made up of 17 amino acids. The CDR3, as DNA: TGTGCCAGCAGTTTATCCTGGTCTAGCCCGGACGGCACTGAAGCTTTCTTT. Residues: CASSLSWSSPDGTEAFF.

This clone has just one count. The chain recombines TRBV20-1 with TRBJ2-7, with a possible D match to TRBD2 (5 bases). This CDR3 comprises 11 residues. Germline values: CDR1 DFQATT, CDR2 SNEGSKA (reference sequence). Trimming shortened V by 7 bases and J by 4 bases, and 11 bases separated the two germline ends. CDR3 DNA sequence: TGCAGTGTCCCACGGGATTACGAGCAGTACTTC. It translates to CSVPRDYEQYF.

This chain links TRBV9 with TRBJ2-3, with TRBD2 matching over 8 bases. J was trimmed by 1 base and V by 0 bases; bases with no gene match: 4. CDR3 length: 16 amino acids. CDR1 is SGDLS, CDR2 YYNGEE, per germline. The CDR3 protein is CASSVGTSRRTDTQYF. DNA for the CDR3: TGTGCCAGCAGCGTAGGGACTAGCCGACGCACAGATACGCAGTATTTT.

This clone has only a few counts. V gene TRBV5-6 combines with J gene TRBJ1-5; D perhaps matches TRBD1 (6 bases). Per germline, CDR1 SGHDT and CDR2 YYEEEE. CDR3 size: 14 residues. The V and J ends lost 4 bases and 4 bases respectively, with 12 bases between them. The chain's CDR3 is CASSPWTANQPQHF. Written as DNA, the CDR3 is TGTGCCAGCAGCCCCTGGACAGCAAATCAGCCCCAGCATTTT. Full variable domain (rest looked up from reference TRBV5-6 and TRBJ1-5): DAGVTQSPTHLIKTRGQQVTLRCSPKSGHDTVSWYQQALGQGPQFIFQYYEEEERQRGNFPDRFSGHQFPNYSSELNVNALLLGDSALYLCASSPWTANQPQHFGDGTRLSIL.